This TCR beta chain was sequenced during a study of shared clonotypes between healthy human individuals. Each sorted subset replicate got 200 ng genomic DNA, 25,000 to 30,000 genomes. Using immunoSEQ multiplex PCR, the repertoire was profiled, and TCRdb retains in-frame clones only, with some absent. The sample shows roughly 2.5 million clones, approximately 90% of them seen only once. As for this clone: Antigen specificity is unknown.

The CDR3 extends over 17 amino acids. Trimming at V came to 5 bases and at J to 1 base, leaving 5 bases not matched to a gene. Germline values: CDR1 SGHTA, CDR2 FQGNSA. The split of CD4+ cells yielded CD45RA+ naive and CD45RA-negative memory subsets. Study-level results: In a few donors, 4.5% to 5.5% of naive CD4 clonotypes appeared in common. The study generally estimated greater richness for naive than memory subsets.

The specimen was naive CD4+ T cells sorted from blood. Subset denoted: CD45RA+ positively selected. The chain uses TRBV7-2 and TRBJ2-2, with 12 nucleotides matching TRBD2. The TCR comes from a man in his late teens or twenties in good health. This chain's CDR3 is CASSLGLAGLNTGELFF. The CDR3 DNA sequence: TGTGCCAGCAGCCTGGGACTAGCGGGTCTGAACACCGGGGAGCTGTTTTTT. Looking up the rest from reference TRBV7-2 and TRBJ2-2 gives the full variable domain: GAGVSQSPSNKVTEKGKDVELRCDPISGHTALYWYRQSLGQGLEFLIYFQGNSAPDKSGLPSDRFSAERTGGSVSTLTIQRTQQEDSAVYLCASSLGLAGLNTGELFFGEGSRLTVL.